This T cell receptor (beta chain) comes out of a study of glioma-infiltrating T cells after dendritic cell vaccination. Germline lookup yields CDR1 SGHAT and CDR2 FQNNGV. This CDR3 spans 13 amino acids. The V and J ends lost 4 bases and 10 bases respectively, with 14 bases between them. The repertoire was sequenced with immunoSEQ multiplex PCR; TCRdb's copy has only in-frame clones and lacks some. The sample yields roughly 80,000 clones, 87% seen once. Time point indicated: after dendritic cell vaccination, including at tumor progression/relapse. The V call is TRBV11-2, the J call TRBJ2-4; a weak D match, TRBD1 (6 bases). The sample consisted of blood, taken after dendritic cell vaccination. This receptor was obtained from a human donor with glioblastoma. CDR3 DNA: TGTGCCAGCAGCTCAGGGGCCACCTCGATTCAGTACTTC. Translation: CASSSGATSIQYF. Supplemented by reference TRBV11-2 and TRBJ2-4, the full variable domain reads EAGVAQSPRYKIIEKRQSVAFWCNPISGHATLYWYQQILGQGPKLLIQFQNNGVVDDSQLPKDRFSAERLKGVDSTLKIQPAKLEDSAVYLCASSSGATSIQYFGAGTRLSVL.